This T cell receptor (beta chain) was recovered during a study of control samples from healthy donors and cancer patients. Repertoires were generated with immunoSEQ multiplex PCR, while TCRdb's copy carries only in-frame clones and drops some. The sample includes approximately 87,000 clones, 93% of them seen just once. CDR1 is SGHNT, CDR2 YYREEE, per germline (reference sequence). This CDR3 spans 14 amino acids. V was clipped by 3 bases and J by 7 bases, with 16 bases between them. The sequencing sample was made of PBMCs. The chain links TRBV5-4 to TRBJ1-2; no reliable D call. This receptor was obtained from a woman aged 40 to 50 with lung cancer. CDR3 residues: CASSYGLEGSGYTF. The CDR3 nucleotides read TGTGCCAGCAGCTACGGTCTAGAAGGGTCTGGCTACACCTTC.